The rows below give T cell receptor beta chains drawn from one sample of a study of T-cell memory formation after mild COVID-19. MiXCR, applied by TCRdb to the 5' RACE reads, yields one record per CDR3 protein. The table shows about 420,000 distinct CDR3 sequences, with less than 25% occurring only once. Sequencing was done on a sample of PBMCs or a T cell subset sorted from them (not recorded which). The receptors come from an adult woman who had mild COVID-19 (a few samples of this study predate the infection). Cell type and time point are not known. CDR3s include the opening cysteine and the closing phenylalanine or tryptophan. The order of the fields is clone size, D gene, J gene, V gene, CDR3 protein, CDR3 DNA. The D gene is left open where the match is weak. The size entry is marked missing in some rows and otherwise reads once, few, many or a size class.

few NA TRBJ2-1 TRBV29-1 CSVAKSSYNEQFF TGCAGCGTTGCGAAAAGCTCCTACAATGAGCAGTTCTTC
NA TRBD2 TRBJ2-2 TRBV6-6 CASSPSGVNTGELFF TGTGCCAGCAGCCCGAGCGGGGTGAACACCGGGGAGCTGTTTTTT
few TRBD1 TRBJ1-1 TRBV12-3/TRBV12-4 CASSFSLLRGGQGAEAFF TGTGCCAGCAGTTTCTCTCTCCTCCGAGGGGGACAGGGGGCTGAAGCTTTCTTT
NA NA TRBJ2-1 TRBV20-1 CSARGPSSARHNEQFF TGCAGTGCAAGGGGACCGTCGAGCGCAAGACACAATGAGCAGTTCTTC
NA NA TRBJ2-3 TRBV19 CASSTPSTDTQYF TGCGCCAGCAGCACCCCGAGCACAGATACGCAGTATTTT
NA TRBD2 TRBJ2-1 TRBV12-3/TRBV12-4 CASSFGTGGGYNEQFF TGTGCCAGCAGTTTCGGGACGGGAGGGGGGTACAATGAGCAGTTCTTC
NA NA TRBJ2-5 TRBV24-1 CATSDSQPSWTEQETQYF TGTGCCACCAGTGATTCTCAACCGTCATGGACAGAACAAGAGACCCAGTACTTC
few NA TRBJ2-5 TRBV15 CATSRDRPQFQETQYF TGTGCCACCAGCAGAGATAGGCCACAGTTCCAAGAGACCCAGTACTTC
once NA TRBJ2-1 TRBV9 CASSVGGSVFNEQFF TGTGCCAGCAGCGTAGGGGGTTCTGTGTTTAATGAGCAGTTCTTC
few TRBD2 TRBJ2-1 TRBV24-1 CATQGLAGKNEQFF TGTGCCACTCAGGGACTAGCGGGAAAGAATGAGCAGTTCTTC
NA TRBD1 TRBJ2-2 TRBV9 CASSVKTGANTGELFF TGTGCCAGCAGCGTAAAAACAGGGGCGAACACCGGGGAGCTGTTTTTT
NA TRBD2 TRBJ2-1 TRBV5-6 CASSLFRGSRNEQFF TGTGCCAGCAGCTTGTTTCGCGGGAGCAGGAATGAGCAGTTCTTC
few NA TRBJ2-1 TRBV5-6 CASSFQGPEQFF TGTGCCAGCAGCTTCCAGGGTCCTGAGCAGTTCTTC
NA NA TRBJ2-5 TRBV5-6 CASSFKVRYSLGQETQYF TGTGCCAGCAGCTTCAAAGTTCGGTACTCTCTCGGGCAAGAGACCCAGTACTTC
few NA TRBJ2-7 TRBV9 CASSVGMSPGYEQYF TGTGCCAGCAGCGTAGGGATGAGCCCTGGATACGAGCAGTACTTC
NA NA TRBJ2-1 TRBV6-1 CASRGHFNEQFF TGTGCCAGCAGGGGACATTTCAATGAGCAGTTCTTC
few NA TRBJ1-6 TRBV20-1 CSARDRRGMSNSPLHF TGCAGTGCTAGAGATCGTCGGGGTATGAGTAATTCACCCCTCCACTTT
NA NA TRBJ2-7 TRBV7-8 CASSGRESAYEQYF TGTGCCAGCAGCGGTAGGGAGTCTGCTTACGAGCAGTACTTC
few NA TRBJ2-1 TRBV5-1 CASSLGTVRGEQFF TGCGCCAGCAGCTTGGGGACAGTGAGGGGTGAGCAGTTCTTC
few NA TRBJ2-3 TRBV5-1 CASSLAGGYSTDTQYF TGCGCCAGCAGCTTGGCTGGTGGGTATAGCACAGATACGCAGTATTTT
once TRBD1 TRBJ2-3 TRBV24-1 CATSSVQGATDTQYF TGTGCCACCAGTAGTGTACAGGGGGCCACAGATACGCAGTATTTT
many NA TRBJ2-7 TRBV11-3 CASSPGTLTYEQYF TGTGCCAGCAGCCCCGGGACCCTAACCTACGAGCAGTACTTC
once TRBD1 TRBJ1-5 TRBV20-1 CSARGIGTGLFNQPQHF TGCAGTGCTAGGGGAATCGGGACAGGCCTTTTCAATCAGCCCCAGCATTTT
few NA TRBJ1-2 TRBV5-1 CASSLAGDKTF TGCGCCAGCAGCTTGGCGGGGGATAAGACCTTC
NA NA TRBJ2-1 TRBV4-3 CASSQVVGSSYNEQFF TGCGCCAGCAGCCAAGTTGTCGGTAGCTCCTACAATGAGCAGTTCTTC
NA NA TRBJ1-2 TRBV9 CASSPPTSPAYGYTF TGTGCCAGCAGCCCCCCCACGAGTCCCGCCTATGGCTACACCTTC
NA NA TRBJ2-7 TRBV25-1 CASSAKTGRETGTTYEQYF TGTGCCAGCAGTGCCAAAACGGGACGGGAAACCGGGACAACCTACGAGCAGTACTTC
NA NA TRBJ1-1 TRBV5-1 CASSPLTRDTEAFF TGCGCCAGCAGCCCCCTCACGAGGGACACTGAAGCTTTCTTT
NA NA TRBJ2-1 TRBV20-1 CSAQGLNEQFF TGCAGTGCGCAGGGGCTTAATGAGCAGTTCTTC
few NA TRBJ1-1 TRBV7-3 CASSLTLGEAFF TGTGCCAGCAGCTTAACCTTGGGTGAAGCTTTCTTT
NA TRBD1 TRBJ2-3 TRBV15 CATSRGQGPRTDTQYF TGTGCCACCAGCAGAGGACAGGGGCCGAGGACAGATACGCAGTATTTT
NA TRBD1 TRBJ1-2 TRBV12-3/TRBV12-4 CASSLDRGHGYTF TGTGCCAGCAGTTTGGACAGGGGACATGGCTACACCTTC
NA NA TRBJ2-1 TRBV24-1 CATSDSLDEQFF TGTGCCACCAGTGATAGCCTGGATGAGCAGTTCTTC
NA TRBD2 TRBJ2-3 TRBV5-1 CASSLEIAGATDTQYF TGCGCCAGCAGCTTGGAGATAGCGGGAGCCACAGATACGCAGTATTTT
NA NA TRBJ1-1 TRBV6-2/TRBV6-3 CASSYDLGDMNTEAFF TGTGCCAGCAGTTACGATCTGGGCGATATGAACACTGAAGCTTTCTTT
NA NA TRBJ2-7 TRBV12-3/TRBV12-4 CASSPRPPLGYEQYF TGTGCCAGCAGTCCCCGACCACCACTGGGCTACGAGCAGTACTTC
few NA TRBJ1-5 TRBV7-9 CASSPAGRQENQPQHF TGTGCCAGCAGCCCAGCAGGGAGACAGGAGAATCAGCCCCAGCATTTT
NA TRBD1 TRBJ1-5 TRBV19 CASSSPGQRRGEPQHF TGTGCCAGTAGTTCCCCGGGACAGCGCCGCGGGGAGCCCCAGCATTTT
NA TRBD2 TRBJ2-7 TRBV4-1 CASSQEGPGGYEQYF TGCGCCAGCAGCCAAGAAGGCCCGGGGGGCTACGAGCAGTACTTC
few NA TRBJ2-1 TRBV11-3 CASSLLLGGFNEQFF TGTGCCAGCAGCCTCCTACTAGGGGGTTTCAATGAGCAGTTCTTC
NA NA TRBJ2-1 TRBV15 CATSRAGTLFNERFF TGTGCCACCAGCAGAGCCGGGACCCTGTTCAATGAGCGGTTCTTC
NA NA TRBJ2-5 TRBV6-1 CASSEWAEQETQYF TGTGCCAGCAGTGAATGGGCAGAGCAAGAGACCCAGTACTTC
NA TRBD2 TRBJ2-1 TRBV20-1 CSARPVAGGNEQFF TGCAGTGCTAGACCCGTAGCGGGAGGGAATGAGCAGTTCTTC
many NA TRBJ2-2 TRBV12-3/TRBV12-4 CASSSGELFF TGTGCCAGCAGTTCCGGGGAGCTGTTTTTT
few NA TRBJ2-1 TRBV7-8 CASSLREYNEQFF TGTGCCAGCAGCTTAAGAGAGTACAATGAGCAGTTCTTC
NA NA TRBJ2-2 TRBV6-5 CASSLGRDAGTGELFF TGTGCCAGCAGTCTCGGACGGGACGCGGGGACCGGGGAGCTGTTTTTT
few NA TRBJ1-1 TRBV27 CASSLLSWGTEAFF TGTGCCAGCAGTTTGCTGAGTTGGGGGACTGAAGCTTTCTTT
NA NA TRBJ2-5 TRBV9 CASSVAPSRMETQYF TGTGCCAGCAGCGTAGCCCCTTCTAGAATGGAGACCCAGTACTTC
NA NA TRBJ2-7 TRBV29-1 CSVEGSTGQQYF TGCAGCGTTGAGGGGTCAACAGGGCAGCAGTACTTC
many NA TRBJ2-3 TRBV5-1 CASSLGQSTDTQYF TGTGCCAGCAGCTTAGGGCAGAGCACAGATACGCAGTATTTT
many TRBD2 TRBJ2-3 TRBV20-1 CSARISGGSSGIKDTQYF TGCAGTGCTAGAATCTCGGGAGGGAGTTCAGGGATCAAAGATACGCAGTATTTT
few NA TRBJ2-7 TRBV12-3/TRBV12-4 CASSLPDRSYEQYF TGTGCCAGCAGCCTCCCCGACAGATCCTACGAGCAGTACTTC
NA NA TRBJ2-3 TRBV5-6 CASSSRPDSTDTQYF TGTGCCAGCAGCAGCCGGCCGGACAGCACAGATACGCAGTATTTT
few TRBD1 TRBJ2-5 TRBV12-3/TRBV12-4 CASRGDRVETQYF TGTGCCAGCAGGGGGGACAGAGTAGAGACCCAGTACTTC
NA TRBD2 TRBJ2-1 TRBV4-1 CASSLERGGSSYNEQFF TGCGCCAGCAGCTTGGAGAGGGGCGGGAGCTCCTACAATGAGCAGTTCTTC
few NA TRBJ1-4 TRBV6-5 CASSYMDSQNEKLFF TGTGCCAGCAGTTACATGGACAGCCAAAATGAAAAACTGTTTTTT
NA NA TRBJ2-2 TRBV6-2/TRBV6-3 CASSYDGGSELFF TGTGCCAGCAGTTACGACGGGGGATCCGAGCTGTTTTTT
few NA TRBJ2-1 TRBV2 CASSDSLLSSSYNEQFF TGTGCCAGCAGTGATTCGTTGCTATCCAGCTCCTACAATGAGCAGTTCTTC
few TRBD2 TRBJ2-7 TRBV25-1 CASSRTSGSTEQYF TGTGCCAGCAGTAGGACTAGCGGGAGTACCGAGCAGTACTTC